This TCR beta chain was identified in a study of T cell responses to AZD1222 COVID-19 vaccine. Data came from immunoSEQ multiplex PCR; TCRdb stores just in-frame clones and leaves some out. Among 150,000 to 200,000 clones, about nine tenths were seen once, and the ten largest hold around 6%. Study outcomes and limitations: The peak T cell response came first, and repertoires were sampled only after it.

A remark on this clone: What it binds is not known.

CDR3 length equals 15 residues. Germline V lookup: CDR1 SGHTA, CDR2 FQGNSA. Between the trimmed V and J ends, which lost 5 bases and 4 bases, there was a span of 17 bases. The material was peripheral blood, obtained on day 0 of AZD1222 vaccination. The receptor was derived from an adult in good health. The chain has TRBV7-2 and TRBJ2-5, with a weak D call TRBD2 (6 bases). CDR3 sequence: CASSPRAGRGETQYF. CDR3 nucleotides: TGTGCCAGCAGCCCTAGGGCGGGAAGGGGAGAGACCCAGTACTTC.